What follows describes a single T cell receptor beta chain. TCRdb's copy holds only in-frame clones and misses some; the assay was immunoSEQ multiplex PCR. The sample includes about 150,000 clones, around 88% of them seen just once. Trimming shortened V by 0 bases and J by 5 bases, and 10 bases separated the two germline ends. Germline CDR1 and CDR2: GTSNPN and SVGIG (reference sequence). CDR3 length: 13 amino acids. The data stem from a study of control samples from healthy donors and cancer patients. The sequenced material came from blood. This receptor was obtained from a man between 18 and 35 years old in good health. The rearrangement links TRBV30 to TRBJ1-1, with a tentative D call TRBD1 (6 bases). The CDR3 reads CAWSVLGGTEAFF. In nucleotides, the CDR3 is TGTGCCTGGAGTGTACTAGGGGGGACTGAAGCTTTCTTT.